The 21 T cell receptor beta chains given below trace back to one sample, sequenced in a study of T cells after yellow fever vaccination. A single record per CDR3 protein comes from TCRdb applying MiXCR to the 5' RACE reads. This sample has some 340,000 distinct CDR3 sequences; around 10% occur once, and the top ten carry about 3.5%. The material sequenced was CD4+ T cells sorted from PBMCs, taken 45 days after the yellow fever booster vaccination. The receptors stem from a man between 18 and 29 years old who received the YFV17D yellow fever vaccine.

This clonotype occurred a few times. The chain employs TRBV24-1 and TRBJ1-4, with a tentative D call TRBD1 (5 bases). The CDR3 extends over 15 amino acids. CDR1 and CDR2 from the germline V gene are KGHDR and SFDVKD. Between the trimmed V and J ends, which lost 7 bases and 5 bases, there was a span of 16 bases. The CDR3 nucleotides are TGTGCCACCAGCCAGGGACGTGCTGAGAATGAAAAACTGTTTTTT. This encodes CATSQGRAENEKLFF.

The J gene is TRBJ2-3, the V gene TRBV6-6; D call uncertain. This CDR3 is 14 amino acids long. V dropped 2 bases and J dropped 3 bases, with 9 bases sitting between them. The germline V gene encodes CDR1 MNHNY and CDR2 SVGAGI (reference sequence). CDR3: CASSYRELTDTQYF. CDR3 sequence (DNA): TGTGCCAGCAGTTACAGAGAGCTAACAGATACGCAGTATTTT.

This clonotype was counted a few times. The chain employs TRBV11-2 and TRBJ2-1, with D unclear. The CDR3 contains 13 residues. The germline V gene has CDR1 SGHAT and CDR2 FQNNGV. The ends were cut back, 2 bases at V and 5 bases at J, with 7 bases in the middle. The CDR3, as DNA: TGTGCCAGCAGCTTAAATCGGGACAATGAGCAGTTCTTC. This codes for CASSLNRDNEQFF. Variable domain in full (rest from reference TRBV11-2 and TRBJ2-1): EAGVAQSPRYKIIEKRQSVAFWCNPISGHATLYWYQQILGQGPKLLIQFQNNGVVDDSQLPKDRFSAERLKGVDSTLKIQPAKLEDSAVYLCASSLNRDNEQFFGPGTRLTVL.

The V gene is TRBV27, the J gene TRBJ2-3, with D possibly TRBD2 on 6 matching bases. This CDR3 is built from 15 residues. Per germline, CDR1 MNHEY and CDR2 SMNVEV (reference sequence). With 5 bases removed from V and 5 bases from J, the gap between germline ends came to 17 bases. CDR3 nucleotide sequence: TGTGCCAGCAGTCTCTCCCGGGTGGGGGGAGATACGCAGTATTTT. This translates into CASSLSRVGGDTQYF.

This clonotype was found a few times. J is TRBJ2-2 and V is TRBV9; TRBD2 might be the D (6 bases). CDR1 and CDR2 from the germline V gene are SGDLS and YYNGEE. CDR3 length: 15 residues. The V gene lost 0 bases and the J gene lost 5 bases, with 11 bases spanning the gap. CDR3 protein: CASSVEDYRTGELFF. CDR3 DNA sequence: TGTGCCAGCAGCGTAGAGGACTATCGAACCGGGGAGCTGTTTTTT.

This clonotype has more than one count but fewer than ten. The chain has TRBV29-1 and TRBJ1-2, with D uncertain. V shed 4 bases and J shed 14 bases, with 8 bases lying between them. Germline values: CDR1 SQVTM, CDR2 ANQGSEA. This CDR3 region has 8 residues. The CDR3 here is CSVGSVTF. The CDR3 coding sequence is TGCAGCGTTGGAAGCGTAACCTTC.

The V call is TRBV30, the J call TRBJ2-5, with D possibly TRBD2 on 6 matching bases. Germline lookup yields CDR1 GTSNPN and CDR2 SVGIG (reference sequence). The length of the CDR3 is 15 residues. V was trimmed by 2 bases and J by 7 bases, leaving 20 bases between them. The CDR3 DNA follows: TGTGCCTGGAGTCGGGGGACGGCCGACTTGGGGACCCAGTACTTC. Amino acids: CAWSRGTADLGTQYF.

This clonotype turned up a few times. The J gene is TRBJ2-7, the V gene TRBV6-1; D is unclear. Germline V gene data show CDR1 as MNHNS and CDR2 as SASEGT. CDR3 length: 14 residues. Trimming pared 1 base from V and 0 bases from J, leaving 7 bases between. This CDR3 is CASSEDNASYEQYV. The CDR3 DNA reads TGTGCCAGCAGTGAAGACAACGCCTCCTACGAGCAGTACGTC.

CDR3 nucleotide sequence: TGTGCCAGCAGTTCCCACACGGGAGAGACCCAGTACTTC. Its translation is CASSSHTGETQYF. V is TRBV28 and J is TRBJ2-5; D remains unclear. CDR1 MDHEN and CDR2 SYDVKM come from the germline V gene. The germline V and J ends were trimmed by 4 bases and 4 bases, with 10 bases remaining between them. The CDR3 is made up of 13 amino acids.

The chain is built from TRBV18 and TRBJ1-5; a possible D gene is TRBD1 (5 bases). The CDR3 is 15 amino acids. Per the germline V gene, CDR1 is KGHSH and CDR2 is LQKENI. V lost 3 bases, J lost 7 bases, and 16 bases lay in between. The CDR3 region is CASSPPGDRSQPQHF. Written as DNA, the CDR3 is TGTGCCAGCTCACCCCCCGGGGACCGGTCCCAGCCCCAGCATTTT. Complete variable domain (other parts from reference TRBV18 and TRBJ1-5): NAGVMQNPRHLVRRRGQEARLRCSPMKGHSHVYWYRQLPEEGLKFMVYLQKENIIDESGMPKERFSAEFPKEGPSILRIQQVVRGDSAAYFCASSPPGDRSQPQHFGDGTRLSIL.

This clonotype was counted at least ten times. CDR3 sequence reads: CASSGEGTDTQYF. The CDR3 bases are TGCGCCAGCAGTGGGGAGGGCACAGATACGCAGTATTTT. The chain joins TRBV5-1 to TRBJ2-3, with D possibly being TRBD2 (6 bases). This CDR3 region has 13 residues. V lost 5 bases and J lost 1, with 8 bases in between. Per germline, CDR1 SGHRS and CDR2 YFSETQ.

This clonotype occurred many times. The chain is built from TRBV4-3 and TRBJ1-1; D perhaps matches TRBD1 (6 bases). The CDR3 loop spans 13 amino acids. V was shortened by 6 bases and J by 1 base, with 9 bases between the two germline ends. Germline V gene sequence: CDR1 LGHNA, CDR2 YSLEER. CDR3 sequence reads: CASRVTGNTEAFF. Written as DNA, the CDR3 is TGCGCCAGCAGAGTGACAGGGAACACTGAAGCTTTCTTT.

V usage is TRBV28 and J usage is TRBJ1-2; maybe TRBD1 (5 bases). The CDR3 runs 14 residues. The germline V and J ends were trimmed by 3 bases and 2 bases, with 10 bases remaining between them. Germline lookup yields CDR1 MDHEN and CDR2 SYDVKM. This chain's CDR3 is CASSLGQWNYGYTF. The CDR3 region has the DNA TGTGCCAGCAGTTTGGGGCAGTGGAACTATGGCTACACCTTC.

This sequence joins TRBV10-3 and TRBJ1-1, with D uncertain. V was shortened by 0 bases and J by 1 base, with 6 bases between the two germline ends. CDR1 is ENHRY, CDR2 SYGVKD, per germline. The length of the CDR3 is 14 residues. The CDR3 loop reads CAISESTENTEAFF. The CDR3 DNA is TGTGCCATCAGTGAGTCGACGGAGAACACTGAAGCTTTCTTT.

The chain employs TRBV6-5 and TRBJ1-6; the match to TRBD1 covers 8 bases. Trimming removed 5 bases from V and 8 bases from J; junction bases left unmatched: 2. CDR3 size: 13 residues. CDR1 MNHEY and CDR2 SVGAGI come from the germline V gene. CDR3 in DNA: TGTGCCAGCAGTCGACAGGGGTATTCACCCCTCCACTTT. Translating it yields CASSRQGYSPLHF.

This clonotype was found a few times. This CDR3 reads CSAGTRRINQPQHF. The CDR3 DNA reads as TGCAGTGCTGGTACCAGGCGGATAAATCAGCCCCAGCATTTT. The V gene is TRBV20-1, the J gene TRBJ1-5, with unresolved D. Germline CDR1 and CDR2: DFQATT and SNEGSKA (reference sequence). There are 14 residues in the CDR3. Trimming pared 5 bases from V and 4 bases from J, leaving 15 bases between.

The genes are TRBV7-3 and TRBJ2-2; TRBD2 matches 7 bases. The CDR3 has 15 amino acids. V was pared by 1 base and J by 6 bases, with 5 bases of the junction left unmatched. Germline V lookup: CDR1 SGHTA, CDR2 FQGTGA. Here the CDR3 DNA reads TGTGCCAGCAGCTTAAGGCAGGGAGGGGCCGGGGAGCTGTTTTTT. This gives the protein CASSLRQGGAGELFF. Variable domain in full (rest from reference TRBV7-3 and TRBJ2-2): GAGVSQTPSNKVTEKGKYVELRCDPISGHTALYWYRQSLGQGPEFLIYFQGTGAADDSGLPNDRFFAVRPEGSVSTLKIQRTERGDSAVYLCASSLRQGGAGELFFGEGSRLTVL.

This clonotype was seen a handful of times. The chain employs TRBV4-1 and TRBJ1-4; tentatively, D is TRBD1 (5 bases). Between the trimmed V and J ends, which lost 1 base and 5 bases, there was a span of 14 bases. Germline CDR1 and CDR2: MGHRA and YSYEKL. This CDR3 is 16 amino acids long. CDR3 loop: CASSQVGTPGNEKLFF. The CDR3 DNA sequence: TGCGCCAGCAGCCAAGTTGGGACCCCCGGCAATGAAAAACTGTTTTTT.

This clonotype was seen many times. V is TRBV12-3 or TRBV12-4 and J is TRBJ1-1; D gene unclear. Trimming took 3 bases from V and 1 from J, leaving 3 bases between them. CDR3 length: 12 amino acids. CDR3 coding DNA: TGTGCCAGCAGTTTTTCGAACACTGAAGCTTTCTTT. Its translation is CASSFSNTEAFF.

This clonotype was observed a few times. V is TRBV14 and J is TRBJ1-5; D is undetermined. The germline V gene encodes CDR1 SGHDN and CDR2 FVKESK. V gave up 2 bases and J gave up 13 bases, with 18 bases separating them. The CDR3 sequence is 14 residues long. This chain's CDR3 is CASSQSSTSGRQHF. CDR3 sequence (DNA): TGTGCCAGCAGCCAATCGTCGACCTCGGGTCGTCAGCATTTT. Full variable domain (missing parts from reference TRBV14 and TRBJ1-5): EAGVTQFPSHSVIEKGQTVTLRCDPISGHDNLYWYRRVMGKEIKFLLHFVKESKQDESGMPNNRFLAERTGGTYSTLKVQPAELEDSGVYFCASSQSSTSGRQHFGDGTRLSIL.

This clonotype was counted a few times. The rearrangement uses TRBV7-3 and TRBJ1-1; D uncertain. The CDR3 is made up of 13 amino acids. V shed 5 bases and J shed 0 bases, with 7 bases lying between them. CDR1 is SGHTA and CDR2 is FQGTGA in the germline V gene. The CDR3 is CASSPQLNTEAFF. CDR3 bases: TGTGCCAGCAGCCCCCAGTTGAACACTGAAGCTTTCTTT.